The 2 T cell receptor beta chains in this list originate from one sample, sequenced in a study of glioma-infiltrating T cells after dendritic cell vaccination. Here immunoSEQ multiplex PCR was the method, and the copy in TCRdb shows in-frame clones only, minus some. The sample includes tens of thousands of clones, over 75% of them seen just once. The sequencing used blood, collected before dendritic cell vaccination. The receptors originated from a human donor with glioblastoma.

The CDR3 DNA reads as TGTGCCAGCAGCAAAATCGGAGTGGCGGGGGGGCTCTACAATGAGCAGTTCTTC. Its protein product is CASSKIGVAGGLYNEQFF. This chain uses TRBV7-2 with TRBJ2-1; 9 bases line up with TRBD2. This CDR3 has 18 residues. Losses at the gene ends were 5 bases for V and 3 bases for J; bases not matched to a gene: 14. From germline, CDR1 is SGHTA and CDR2 FQGNSA.

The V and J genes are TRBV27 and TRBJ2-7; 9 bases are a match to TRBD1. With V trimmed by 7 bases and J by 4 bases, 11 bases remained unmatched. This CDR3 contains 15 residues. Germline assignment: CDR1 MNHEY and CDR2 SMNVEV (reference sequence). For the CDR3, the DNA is TGTGCCAGCAACGACATACAGGGGGCCTCTTACGAGCAGTACTTC. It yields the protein CASNDIQGASYEQYF.